The 32 T cell receptor beta chains below were found in one sample sequenced in a study of tumor-infiltrating lymphocytes in primary liver carcinoma. Researchers generated TCR beta cDNA from roughly 500 ng of total RNA, relying on a constant-region primer. Library construction for TCR beta comprised three nested multiplex PCR rounds performed with slightly modified ARM-PCR. In the first two PCR rounds, TRBV1-TRBV30 forward primers were paired with a C-beta reverse primer, and each round lasted about 9 cycles. One entry per CDR3 protein results from TCRdb running MiXCR on the multiplex PCR reads. Counted here are 330,000 or so distinct CDR3 sequences, roughly two thirds occurring once; the ten biggest clones make up 5.5% to 7%. Blood RNA was derived from unsorted whole blood, and germline DNA was extracted too. The specimen was peripheral blood. These receptors were collected from a man aged 40-49 years with primary liver carcinoma and hepatitis B virus infection.

This clonotype was counted many times. The chain carries TRBV6-5 and TRBJ1-6; D is unclear. The germline CDR1 and CDR2 sequences are MNHEY and SVGAGI. This CDR3 has 14 residues. Trimming took 2 bases from V and 5 from J, leaving 7 bases between them. The CDR3 loop reads CASSYARDNSPLHF. The DNA for the CDR3 is TGTGCCAGCAGTTACGCGAGGGATAATTCACCCCTCCACTTT.

The chain combines TRBV7-9 with TRBJ1-2; tentatively, D is TRBD1 (5 bases). V was clipped by 1 base and J by 7 bases, with 10 bases between them. CDR1 and CDR2 (germline): SEHNR, FQNEAQ (reference sequence). This CDR3 is built from 13 residues. In DNA, the CDR3 is TGTGCCAGCAGCTTAGGGGGGTCTCGTGGCTACACCTTC. This sequence encodes CASSLGGSRGYTF.

Points on this clonotype: The junction shows a germline mismatch at one end, possibly a read error. The V gene is TRBV30, the J gene TRBJ1-4; D not resolved. CDR3 length equals 14 residues. The germline V gene encodes CDR1 GTSNPN and CDR2 SVGIG (reference sequence). The CDR3 here is CAWSVESTNEKLFF. The CDR3 region has the DNA TGTGCATGGAGTGTAGAGTCAACTAATGAAAAACTGTTTTTT.

This clonotype turned up a few times. The genes are TRBV11-2 and TRBJ2-7; perhaps TRBD1 as D (5 bases). The CDR3 is 13 residues long. Per the germline V gene, CDR1 is SGHAT and CDR2 is FQNNGV. The V gene lost 7 bases and the J gene lost 2 bases, with 12 bases spanning the gap. In nucleotides, the CDR3 is TGTGCCAGCACCGAGACAGTGACCTACGAGCAGTACTTC. Translated: CASTETVTYEQYF.

This chain connects TRBV30 to TRBJ2-1; 9 bases are a match to TRBD2. The junction had 3 bases not matched to a gene; V was cut back by 2 bases and J by 1 base. Germline V gene sequence: CDR1 GTSNPN, CDR2 SVGIG (reference sequence). CDR3 length: 15 amino acids. The CDR3 here is CAWSRLAESYNEQFF. The CDR3 DNA reads as TGTGCCTGGAGTCGACTAGCGGAGTCCTACAATGAGCAGTTCTTC.

As concerns this clonotype: The conserved closing phenylalanine or tryptophan is absent in this CDR3, likely reflecting a read error. The chain is built from TRBV11-2 and TRBJ2-1, with TRBD2 as a possible D gene (7 bases). The CDR3 has 14 amino acids. CDR1 and CDR2 from the germline V gene are SGHAT and FQNNGV. The CDR3 coding sequence is TGTGCCAACAGCTTCGGGGGGCCAATTGATGAGCAGTTCCTC. Its translation is CANSFGGPIDEQFL.

This clonotype was observed a handful of times. The rearrangement links TRBV9 to TRBJ2-3; perhaps TRBD2 as D (6 bases). V was clipped by 0 bases and J by 0 bases, with 14 bases between them. From germline, CDR1 is SGDLS and CDR2 YYNGEE. This CDR3 has 17 amino acids. The CDR3 DNA reads TGTGCCAGCAGCGTAGGCGTAGCGGAGCCTAGCACAGATACGCAGTATTTT. This codes for CASSVGVAEPSTDTQYF.

This clonotype occurred a few times. The gene calls are TRBV5-4 and TRBJ2-4; no clear D. Germline V gene sequence: CDR1 SGHNT, CDR2 YYREEE (reference sequence). V was trimmed by 1 base and J by 1 base, leaving 9 bases between them. The CDR3 is 15 residues long. The CDR3 is CASSLSDGAKNIQYF. The CDR3 bases are TGTGCCAGCAGCTTGTCGGACGGGGCCAAAAACATTCAGTACTTC. The full variable domain, completed using reference TRBV5-4 and TRBJ2-4, is ETGVTQSPTHLIKTRGQQVTLRCSSQSGHNTVSWYQQALGQGPQFIFQYYREEENGRGNFPPRFSGLQFPNYSSELNVNALELDDSALYLCASSLSDGAKNIQYFGAGTRLSVL.

This clonotype was counted a few times. Since no conserved phenylalanine or tryptophan closes the CDR3, a read error is the likely cause. The limits of the CDR3 on the DNA are not certain, so only TCRdb's listed CDR3 is given. This chain uses TRBV11-2 with TRBJ2-1; the table assigns TRBD2, which was not confirmed against the DNA. The CDR3 numbers 15 amino acids, ends counted. CDR1 is SGHAT, CDR2 FQNNGV, per germline. CDR3 residues: CASSPTNFIAGRRFL.

This clonotype was seen many times. The CDR3 bases are TGTGCCAGCAGCCCCACAGGGGTATCACCCCTCCACTTT. Encoded protein: CASSPTGVSPLHF. The chain combines TRBV11-2 with TRBJ1-6, with 7 bases lining up with TRBD1. The junction had 5 bases not matched to a gene; V was cut back by 5 bases and J by 10 bases. CDR1 and CDR2 (germline): SGHAT, FQNNGV. The CDR3 sequence is 13 residues long. The full variable domain, with the rest looked up from reference TRBV11-2 and TRBJ1-6, is EAGVAQSPRYKIIEKRQSVAFWCNPISGHATLYWYQQILGQGPKLLIQFQNNGVVDDSQLPKDRFSAERLKGVDSTLKIQPAKLEDSAVYLCASSPTGVSPLHFGNGTRLTVT.

The V call is TRBV12-3 or TRBV12-4, the J call TRBJ2-3; D possibly corresponds to TRBD1 (6 bases). Trimming removed 5 bases at V and 6 bases at J, with 18 bases between. This CDR3 spans 15 amino acids. Here the CDR3 reads CASSPPGHIADTQYF. The CDR3 DNA follows: TGTGCCAGCAGTCCACCGGGACACATTGCGGATACGCAGTATTTT.

This clonotype was counted many times. This rearrangement joins TRBV12-3 or TRBV12-4 to TRBJ2-5, with 7 bases aligning to TRBD1. CDR3 size: 16 residues. Trimming removed 6 bases from V and 1 base from J; junction bases left unmatched: 11. CDR3: CASSSPGTESQETQYF. The CDR3 DNA sequence: TGTGCCAGCAGCTCCCCCGGGACAGAAAGCCAAGAGACCCAGTACTTC.

As to this clonotype: This could be a read error, since a much larger clone is one nucleotide away. The chain is built from TRBV6-2 or TRBV6-3 and TRBJ2-7; D possibly uses TRBD1 or TRBD2 (5 bases each). The CDR3 spans 15 residues. V was cut by 6 bases and J by 1 base, with 16 bases left in between. Per germline, CDR1 MNHEY and CDR2 SVGEGT. The CDR3 sequence is CASRPGPAESYEQYF. CDR3 in DNA: TGTGCCAGCAGGCCGGGACCAGCGGAATCCTACGAGCAGTACTTC.

Worth noting for this clonotype: This could be a read error, since a much larger clone is one nucleotide away. This chain links TRBV4-3 with TRBJ2-7; maybe TRBD1 (6 bases). CDR1 is LGHNA and CDR2 is YSLEER in the germline V gene. The CDR3 covers 16 residues. V lost 1 base to trimming and J lost 0 bases, with 13 bases between them. CDR3 DNA: TGCGCCAGCAGCCAAGGTCTAACAGGGACCTCCTACGAGCAGTACTTC. Translation gives CASSQGLTGTSYEQYF.

A word on this clonotype: The CDR3 carries no conserved terminal phenylalanine or tryptophan, so it likely arises from a read error. This sequence joins TRBV28 and TRBJ1-1; a weak D match, TRBD1 (5 bases). V dropped 4 bases and J dropped 1 base, with 10 bases sitting between them. This CDR3 comprises 14 residues. Germline loops: CDR1 MDHEN, CDR2 SYDVKM. CDR3 nucleotide sequence: TGTGCCAGCAGTTCCAGGGTCGAGAACACTGAAGCTTTCCTT. As protein: CASSSRVENTEAFL.

This clonotype has more than one count but fewer than ten. The chain employs TRBV12-3 or TRBV12-4 and TRBJ2-7; 9 bases line up with TRBD1. This CDR3 contains 14 residues. The V and J ends lost 9 bases and 3 bases, in that order; junction bases with no gene match: 9. The CDR3 loop is CASRGTGRDYEQYF. CDR3 DNA sequence: TGTGCCAGTAGGGGGACAGGGAGAGACTACGAGCAGTACTTC.

This clonotype was found many times. The V gene is TRBV6-2 or TRBV6-3, the J gene TRBJ2-7, with D hard to call. Germline V gene data show CDR1 as MNHEY and CDR2 as SVGEGT. Trimming took off 6 bases at V and 0 bases at J, with 12 bases between the two ends. CDR3 size: 14 residues. The CDR3, as DNA: TGTGCCAGCAGCCGGACCGCGAGCTCCTACGAGCAGTACTTC. It is translated as CASSRTASSYEQYF.

Comment on this clonotype: The conserved final phenylalanine or tryptophan is absent from the CDR3, which likely points to a read error. The chain combines TRBV6-1 with TRBJ2-7; no firm D call. Germline V lookup: CDR1 MNHNS, CDR2 SASEGT. The CDR3 length is 14 residues. Here the CDR3 DNA reads TGTTCCAGCAGTGAAGCCCCGGACGGCTACGAGCAGTACCTC. Translation gives CSSSEAPDGYEQYL.

This clonotype was detected only a few times. The rearrangement uses TRBV5-4 and TRBJ2-1, with a possible D match to TRBD1 (6 bases). Trimming removed 5 bases from V and 7 bases from J, with 13 bases in between. The germline V gene encodes CDR1 SGHNT and CDR2 YYREEE (reference sequence). This CDR3 is built from 13 residues. CDR3 protein: CASSFAGANEQFF. In DNA form, the CDR3 reads TGTGCCAGCAGTTTCGCAGGGGCGAATGAGCAGTTCTTC.

This clonotype was detected once. One junction end disagrees with the germline gene, perhaps due to a read error. The chain joins TRBV11-2 to TRBJ2-2; D tentatively fits TRBD1 or TRBD2 (5 bases each). Germline values: CDR1 SGHAT, CDR2 FQNNGV. The CDR3 is 15 residues long. The CDR3 loop reads CASSPCDSYNGELSF. Here the CDR3 DNA reads TGTGCCAGCAGTCCATGTGACAGCTACAACGGGGAGCTGTCTTTT.

Concerning this clonotype: Compared with germline, one end of the junction differs, possibly owing to a read error. The J gene is TRBJ1-4, the V gene TRBV29-1; the match to TRBD1 covers 10 bases. This CDR3 is built from 14 residues. CDR1 and CDR2 (germline): SQVTM, ANQGSEA. This CDR3 reads CSVEGTGDSEKLFF. DNA for the CDR3: TGCAGCGTTGAGGGGACAGGGGATAGTGAAAAACTGTTCTTT.

The table lists this clonotype with many counts. The V and J genes are TRBV10-3 and TRBJ2-1; a possible D gene is TRBD1 (5 bases). V was pared by 2 bases and J by 4 bases, with 6 bases between. The CDR3 contains 13 residues. Germline V gene lookup returns CDR1 ENHRY and CDR2 SYGVKD. CDR3 in amino acids: CAISEGAYNEQFF. CDR3 nucleotide sequence: TGTGCCATCAGTGAGGGGGCGTACAATGAGCAGTTCTTC.

A word on this clonotype: It may be a read error: a sequence one base away is much more abundant. The CDR3 carries no conserved terminal phenylalanine or tryptophan, so it likely arises from a read error. The V and J genes are TRBV10-3 and TRBJ2-5; no reliable D call. CDR1 ENHRY and CDR2 SYGVKD come from the germline V gene. The CDR3 covers 13 residues. V was pared by 8 bases and J by 2 bases, with 12 bases between. As DNA, the CDR3 is TGTGCCATCGAAGACTCTGGTCAAGAGACCCAGTACTTA. Encoded protein: CAIEDSGQETQYL.

This chain joins TRBV19 and TRBJ1-5; D call uncertain. Looked up from germline, CDR1 is LNHDA and CDR2 is SQIVND (reference sequence). The length of the CDR3 is 14 residues. Trimming removed 5 bases from V and 6 bases from J, with 14 bases in between. CDR3: CASSSPLPGQPQHF. The CDR3 DNA is TGTGCCAGTAGTTCTCCGTTGCCAGGTCAGCCCCAGCATTTT.

The rearrangement links TRBV24-1 to TRBJ2-2; 9 bases align to TRBD1. V shed 3 bases and J 6 bases; nucleotides not matched to a gene: 7. Per the germline V gene, CDR1 is KGHDR and CDR2 is SFDVKD. The CDR3 sequence is 16 residues long. The CDR3: CATSDIGTGKSGELFF. The DNA of the CDR3 is TGTGCCACCAGTGATATCGGGACAGGGAAGTCCGGGGAGCTGTTTTTT.

Note on this clonotype: The junction departs from the called germline gene at one end, perhaps through a read error. The chain is built from TRBV6-5 and TRBJ2-1; 10 positions match TRBD2. CDR3 size: 15 residues. Looked up from germline, CDR1 is MNHEY and CDR2 is SVGAGI. CDR3 bases: TGTGCCAGCAAACCCCCAGGACTAGCGGTGAATGAGCATTTCTTC. It codes for CASKPPGLAVNEHFF.

In regard to this clonotype: This CDR3 fails to terminate in the conserved phenylalanine or tryptophan, so it likely reflects a read error. The gene calls are TRBV5-1 and TRBJ2-5; D possibly corresponds to TRBD2 (6 bases). There are 17 residues in the CDR3. V was trimmed by 0 bases and J by 11 bases, leaving 26 bases between them. Per germline, CDR1 SGHRS and CDR2 YFSETQ. The CDR3 region has the DNA TGCGCCAGCAGCTTGGGCCAAAGGGACTCAGCCTACAATGAGCAGTACTTA. Protein sequence: CASSLGQRDSAYNEQYL.

This clonotype was detected ten times or more. The V gene is TRBV12-3 or TRBV12-4, the J gene TRBJ1-1; D possibly corresponds to TRBD1 (5 bases). The CDR3 consists of 13 residues. The ends were cut back, 7 bases at V and 7 bases at J, with 16 bases in the middle. CDR3 nucleotide sequence: TGTGCCAGCACTATAACGGCAGGGCGTGAAGCTTTCTTT. Residues: CASTITAGREAFF.

This clonotype was seen a single time. A read error may produce the germline difference seen at one junction end. The J gene is TRBJ2-5, the V gene TRBV4-1, with TRBD2 matching over 7 bases. The germline gives CDR1 MGHRA, CDR2 YSYEKL. The CDR3 has 15 residues. The CDR3 nucleotides are TGCGCCGGCAGCCCCACCGGGGGGAGTTCAGAGACCCAGTACTTC. This codes for CAGSPTGGSSETQYF.

This clonotype has only a few counts. The chain has TRBV24-1 and TRBJ2-7; D not resolved. The CDR3 is made up of 12 amino acids. The germline CDR1 and CDR2 sequences are KGHDR and SFDVKD. Between the trimmed V and J ends, which lost 0 bases and 6 bases, there was a span of 5 bases. The DNA of the CDR3 is TGTGCCACCAGTGATTTGACGGGCGAGCAGTACTTC. Residues: CATSDLTGEQYF.

This clonotype was seen a single time. A read error may account for a junction end that differs from germline. V is TRBV11-2 and J is TRBJ2-7; D call uncertain. Germline CDR1 reads SGHAT; CDR2 reads FQNNGV. CDR3 size: 13 residues. CDR3 bases: TGTGCCATCAGCGAGAAAGTGGCCTACGAGCAGTACTTC. Protein product: CAISEKVAYEQYF.

In regard to this clonotype: The conserved final phenylalanine or tryptophan is absent from the CDR3, which likely points to a read error. The gene calls are TRBV30 and TRBJ2-3, with D unclear. The germline CDR1 and CDR2 sequences are GTSNPN and SVGIG (reference sequence). The V end lost 2 bases, the J end lost 10 bases, and 13 bases lay between the germline ends. This CDR3 region has 12 residues. CDR3 sequence reads: CAWSPSKDAQYL. The CDR3, as DNA: TGTGCCTGGAGTCCCTCGAAGGATGCGCAGTATCTT.